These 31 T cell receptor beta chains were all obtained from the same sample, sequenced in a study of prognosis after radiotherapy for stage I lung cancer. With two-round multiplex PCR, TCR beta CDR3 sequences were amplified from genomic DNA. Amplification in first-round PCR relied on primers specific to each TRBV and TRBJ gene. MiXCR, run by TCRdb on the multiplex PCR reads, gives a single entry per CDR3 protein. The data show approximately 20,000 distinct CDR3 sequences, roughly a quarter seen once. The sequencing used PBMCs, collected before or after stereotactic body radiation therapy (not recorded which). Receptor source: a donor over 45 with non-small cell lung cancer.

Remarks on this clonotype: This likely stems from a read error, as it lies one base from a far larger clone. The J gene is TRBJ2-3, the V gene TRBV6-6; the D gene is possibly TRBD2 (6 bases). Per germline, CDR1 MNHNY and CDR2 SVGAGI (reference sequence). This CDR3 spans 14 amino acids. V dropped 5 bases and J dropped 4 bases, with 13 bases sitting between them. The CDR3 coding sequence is TGTGCCAGCAGTCACGAGTGGGAGGCAGATACGCAGTATTTT. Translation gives CASSHEWEADTQYF.

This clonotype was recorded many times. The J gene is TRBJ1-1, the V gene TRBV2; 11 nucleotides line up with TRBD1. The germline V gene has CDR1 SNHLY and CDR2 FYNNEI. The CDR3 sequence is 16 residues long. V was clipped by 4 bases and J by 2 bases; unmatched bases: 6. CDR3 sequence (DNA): TGTGCCAGCAGTGGGACAGGGGGCGTTTTTAACACTGAAGCTTTCTTT. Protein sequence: CASSGTGGVFNTEAFF.

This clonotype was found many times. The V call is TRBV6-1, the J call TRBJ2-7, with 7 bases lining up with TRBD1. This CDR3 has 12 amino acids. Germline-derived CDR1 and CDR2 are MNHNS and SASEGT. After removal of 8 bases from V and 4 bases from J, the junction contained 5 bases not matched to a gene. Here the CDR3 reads CASRDSLYEQYF. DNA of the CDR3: TGTGCCAGCCGGGACAGTCTTTACGAGCAGTACTTC.

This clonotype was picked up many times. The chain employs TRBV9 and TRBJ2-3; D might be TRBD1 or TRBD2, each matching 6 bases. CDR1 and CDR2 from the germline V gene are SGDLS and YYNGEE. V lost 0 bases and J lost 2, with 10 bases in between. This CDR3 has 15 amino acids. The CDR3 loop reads CASSVGGGHTDTQYF. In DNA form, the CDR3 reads TGTGCCAGCAGCGTAGGTGGGGGGCACACAGATACGCAGTATTTT. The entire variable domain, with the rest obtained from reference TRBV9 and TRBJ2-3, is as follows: DSGVTQTPKHLITATGQRVTLRCSPRSGDLSVYWYQQSLDQGLQFLIQYYNGEERAKGNILERFSAQQFPDLHSELNLSSLELGDSALYFCASSVGGGHTDTQYFGPGTRLTVL.

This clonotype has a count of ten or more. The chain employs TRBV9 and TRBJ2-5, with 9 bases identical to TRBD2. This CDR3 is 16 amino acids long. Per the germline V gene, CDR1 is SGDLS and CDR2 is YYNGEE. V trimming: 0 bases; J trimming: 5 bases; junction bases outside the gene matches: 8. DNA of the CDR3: TGTGCCAGCAGCGTAGTGGCGGGAGGGCCGCCGGAGACCCAGTACTTC. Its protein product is CASSVVAGGPPETQYF.

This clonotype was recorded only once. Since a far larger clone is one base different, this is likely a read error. CDR3 sequence (DNA): TGCGCCAGCAGGCAAGATTTGAACAATGAGCAGTTCTTC. Translated, it gives CASRQDLNNEQFF. The gene calls are TRBV4-3 and TRBJ2-5; D is unresolved. The tail of the sequence fits TRBJ2-1 better, so the J call may be wrong. Germline-derived CDR1 and CDR2 are LGHNA and YSLEER. The CDR3 totals 13 residues.

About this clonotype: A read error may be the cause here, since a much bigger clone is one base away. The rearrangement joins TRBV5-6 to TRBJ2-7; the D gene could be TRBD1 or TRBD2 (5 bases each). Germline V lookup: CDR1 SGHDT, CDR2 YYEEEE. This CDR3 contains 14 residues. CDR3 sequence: CASSLVGPSYEHYF. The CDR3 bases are TGTGCCAGCAGCTTGGTGGGACCCTCCTACGAGCACTACTTC.

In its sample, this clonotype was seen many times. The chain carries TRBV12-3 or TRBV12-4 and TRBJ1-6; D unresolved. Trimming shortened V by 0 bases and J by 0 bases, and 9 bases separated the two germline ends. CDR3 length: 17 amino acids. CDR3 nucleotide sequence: TGTGCCAGCAGTTTAGCGCTGTCTGGCTCCTATAATTCACCCCTCCACTTT. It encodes CASSLALSGSYNSPLHF.

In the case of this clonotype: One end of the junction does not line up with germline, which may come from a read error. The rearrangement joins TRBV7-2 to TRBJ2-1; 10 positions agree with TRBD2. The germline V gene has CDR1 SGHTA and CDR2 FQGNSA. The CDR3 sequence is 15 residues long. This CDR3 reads CAGSFASGGYNGQFF. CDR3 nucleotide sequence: TGTGCCGGCAGCTTTGCTAGCGGGGGCTACAATGGGCAGTTCTTC.

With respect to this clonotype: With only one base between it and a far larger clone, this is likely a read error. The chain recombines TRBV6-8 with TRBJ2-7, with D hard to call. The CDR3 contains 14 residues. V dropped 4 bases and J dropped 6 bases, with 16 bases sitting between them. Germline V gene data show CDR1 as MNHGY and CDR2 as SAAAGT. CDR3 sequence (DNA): TGTGCCAGCAGTTCAAGTCTAGAACCGAGCGAGCAGTACTTC. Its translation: CASSSSLEPSEQYF.

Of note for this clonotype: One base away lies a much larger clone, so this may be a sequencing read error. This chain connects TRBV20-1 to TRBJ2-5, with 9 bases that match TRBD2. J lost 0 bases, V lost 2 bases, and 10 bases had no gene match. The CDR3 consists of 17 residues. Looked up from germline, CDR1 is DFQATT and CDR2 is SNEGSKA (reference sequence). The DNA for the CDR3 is TGCAGTGCTAGACCGCGACTAGCGGACCATTACCAAGAGACCCAGTACTTC. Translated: CSARPRLADHYQETQYF.

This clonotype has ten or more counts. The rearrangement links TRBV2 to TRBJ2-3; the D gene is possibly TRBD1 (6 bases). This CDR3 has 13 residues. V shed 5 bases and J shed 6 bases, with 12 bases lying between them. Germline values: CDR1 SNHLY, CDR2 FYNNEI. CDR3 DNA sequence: TGTGCCAGCAGTCGAGATCAGGGGGATACGCAGTATTTT. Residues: CASSRDQGDTQYF.

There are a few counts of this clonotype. In DNA, the CDR3 is TGCGCCAGCAGCTATCGGGGGGAGCTGTTTTTT. Translation: CASSYRGELFF. This chain links TRBV5-1 with TRBJ2-2; D gene ambiguous. V was clipped by 3 bases and J by 8 bases, with 5 bases between them. Germline CDR1 and CDR2: SGHRS and YFSETQ. This CDR3 has 11 amino acids. Full variable domain (missing parts from reference TRBV5-1 and TRBJ2-2): KAGVTQTPRYLIKTRGQQVTLSCSPISGHRSVSWYQQTPGQGLQFLFEYFSETQRNKGNFPGRFSGRQFSNSRSEMNVSTLELGDSALYLCASSYRGELFFGEGSRLTVL.

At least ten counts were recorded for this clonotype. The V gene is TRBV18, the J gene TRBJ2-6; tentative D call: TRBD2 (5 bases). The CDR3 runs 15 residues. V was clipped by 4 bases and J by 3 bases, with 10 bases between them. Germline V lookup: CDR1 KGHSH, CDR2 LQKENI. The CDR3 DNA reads TGTGCCAGCTCACTCGGGGTGAGTGGGGCCAACGTCCTGACTTTC. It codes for CASSLGVSGANVLTF. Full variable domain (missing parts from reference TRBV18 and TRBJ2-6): NAGVMQNPRHLVRRRGQEARLRCSPMKGHSHVYWYRQLPEEGLKFMVYLQKENIIDESGMPKERFSAEFPKEGPSILRIQQVVRGDSAAYFCASSLGVSGANVLTFGAGSRLTVL.

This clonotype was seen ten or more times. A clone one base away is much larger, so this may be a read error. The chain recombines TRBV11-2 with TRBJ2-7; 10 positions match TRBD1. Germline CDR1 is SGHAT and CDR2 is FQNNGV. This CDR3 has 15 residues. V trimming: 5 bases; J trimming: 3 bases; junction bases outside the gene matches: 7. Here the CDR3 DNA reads TGTGCCAGCAGCATTCAGACAGGGGGCTTCTACGAGCAGTACTTC. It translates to CASSIQTGGFYEQYF.

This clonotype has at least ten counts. The CDR3 spells CASSFGVADNTDTQYF. The CDR3 region has the DNA TGCGCCAGCAGCTTCGGAGTGGCGGATAACACAGATACGCAGTATTTT. The V gene is TRBV5-1, the J gene TRBJ2-3; the D is unclear. V lost 2 bases, J lost 2 bases, and 15 bases lay in between. The CDR3 totals 16 residues. The germline V gene encodes CDR1 SGHRS and CDR2 YFSETQ.

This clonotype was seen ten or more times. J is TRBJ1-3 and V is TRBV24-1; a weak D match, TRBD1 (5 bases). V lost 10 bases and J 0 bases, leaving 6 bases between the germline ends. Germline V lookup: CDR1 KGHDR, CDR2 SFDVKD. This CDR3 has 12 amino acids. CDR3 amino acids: CATGDSGNTIYF. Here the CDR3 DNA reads TGTGCCACAGGGGACTCTGGAAACACCATATATTTT.

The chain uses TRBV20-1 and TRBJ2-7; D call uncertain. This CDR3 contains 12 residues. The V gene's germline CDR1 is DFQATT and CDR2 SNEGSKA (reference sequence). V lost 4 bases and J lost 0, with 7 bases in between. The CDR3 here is CSAISVSYEQYF. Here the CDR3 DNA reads TGCAGTGCTATAAGCGTCTCCTACGAGCAGTACTTC.

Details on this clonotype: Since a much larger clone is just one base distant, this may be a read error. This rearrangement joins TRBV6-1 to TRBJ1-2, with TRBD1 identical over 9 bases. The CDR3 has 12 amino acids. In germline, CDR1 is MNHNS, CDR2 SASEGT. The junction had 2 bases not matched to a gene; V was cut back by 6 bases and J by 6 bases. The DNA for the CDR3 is TGTGCCAGCAGAACAGGGGGCCATGGCTACACCTTC. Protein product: CASRTGGHGYTF.

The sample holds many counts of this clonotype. The CDR3 DNA sequence: TGCAGTGCCCGGACTAGCGGGATTAACTACGAGCAGTACTTC. As protein: CSARTSGINYEQYF. The rearrangement links TRBV20-1 to TRBJ2-7, with 12 bases lining up with TRBD2. J lost 3 bases, V lost 6 bases, and 6 bases had no gene match. CDR1 DFQATT and CDR2 SNEGSKA come from the germline V gene (reference sequence). The CDR3 contains 14 residues.

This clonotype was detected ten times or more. Here the CDR3 DNA reads TGTGCCACCAGCAGAGATCTGGGGCTCTCCTACGAGCAGTACTTC. Protein product: CATSRDLGLSYEQYF. The chain joins TRBV15 to TRBJ2-7; perhaps TRBD1 as D (5 bases). Germline V gene lookup returns CDR1 LNHNV and CDR2 YYDKDF (reference sequence). V was cut by 0 bases and J by 0 bases, with 9 bases left in between. The CDR3 length is 15 residues.

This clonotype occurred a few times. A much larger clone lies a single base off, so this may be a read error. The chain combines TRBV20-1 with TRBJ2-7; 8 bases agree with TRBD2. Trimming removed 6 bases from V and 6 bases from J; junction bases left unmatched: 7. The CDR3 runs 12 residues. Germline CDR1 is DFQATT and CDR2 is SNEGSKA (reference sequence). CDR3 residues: CSATSGSLEQYF. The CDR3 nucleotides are TGCAGTGCCACTAGCGGAAGCCTCGAGCAGTACTTC.

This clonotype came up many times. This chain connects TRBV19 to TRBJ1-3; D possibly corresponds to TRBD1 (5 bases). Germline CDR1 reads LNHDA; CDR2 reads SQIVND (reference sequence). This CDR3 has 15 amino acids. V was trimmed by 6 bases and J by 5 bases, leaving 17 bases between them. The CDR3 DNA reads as TGTGCCAGTAGATCCGGGACCCAACAGCGAAACACCATATATTTT. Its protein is CASRSGTQQRNTIYF.

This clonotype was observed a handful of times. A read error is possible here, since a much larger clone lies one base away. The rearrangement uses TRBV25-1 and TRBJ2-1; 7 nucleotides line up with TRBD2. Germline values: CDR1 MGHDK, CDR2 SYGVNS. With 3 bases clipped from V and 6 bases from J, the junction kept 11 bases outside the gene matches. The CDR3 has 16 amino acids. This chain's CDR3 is CASSDHPAGIINEQFF. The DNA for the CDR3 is TGTGCCAGCAGTGATCATCCAGCGGGAATTATCAATGAGCAGTTCTTC.

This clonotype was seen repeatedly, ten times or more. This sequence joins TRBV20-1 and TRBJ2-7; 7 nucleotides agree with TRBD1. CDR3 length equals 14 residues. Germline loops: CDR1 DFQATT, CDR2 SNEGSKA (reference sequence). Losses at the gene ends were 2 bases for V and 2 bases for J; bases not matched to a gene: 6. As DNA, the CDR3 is TGCAGTGCTAGAACCGGGACAGCAGCCTACGAGCAGTACTTC. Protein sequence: CSARTGTAAYEQYF.

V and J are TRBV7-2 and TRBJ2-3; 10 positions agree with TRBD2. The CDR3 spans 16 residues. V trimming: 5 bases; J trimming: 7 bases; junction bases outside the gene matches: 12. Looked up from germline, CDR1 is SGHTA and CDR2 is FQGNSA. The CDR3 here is CASSTGTSGISYTQYF. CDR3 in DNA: TGTGCCAGCAGCACCGGAACTAGCGGGATTTCATATACGCAGTATTTT.

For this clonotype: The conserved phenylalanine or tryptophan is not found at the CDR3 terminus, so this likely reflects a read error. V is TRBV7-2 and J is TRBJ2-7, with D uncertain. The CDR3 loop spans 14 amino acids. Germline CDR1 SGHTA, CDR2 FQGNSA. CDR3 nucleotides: TGTGCCAACAGCTTAGATCCTAGCTCCTACGAGCAGTACTTG. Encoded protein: CANSLDPSSYEQYL.

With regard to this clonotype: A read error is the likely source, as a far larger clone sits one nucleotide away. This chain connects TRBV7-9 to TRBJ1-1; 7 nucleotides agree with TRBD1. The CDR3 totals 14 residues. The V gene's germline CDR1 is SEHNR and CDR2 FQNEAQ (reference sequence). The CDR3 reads CAISRRQGFTEAFF. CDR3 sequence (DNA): TGTGCCATCAGCCGTAGACAGGGATTCACTGAAGCTTTCTTT.

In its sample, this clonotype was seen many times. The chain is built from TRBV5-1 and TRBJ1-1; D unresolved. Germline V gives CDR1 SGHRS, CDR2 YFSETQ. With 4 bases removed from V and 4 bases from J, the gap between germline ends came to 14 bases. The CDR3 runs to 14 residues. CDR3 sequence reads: CASSISHGSTEAFF. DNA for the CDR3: TGCGCCAGCAGCATCTCCCATGGGAGCACTGAAGCTTTCTTT.

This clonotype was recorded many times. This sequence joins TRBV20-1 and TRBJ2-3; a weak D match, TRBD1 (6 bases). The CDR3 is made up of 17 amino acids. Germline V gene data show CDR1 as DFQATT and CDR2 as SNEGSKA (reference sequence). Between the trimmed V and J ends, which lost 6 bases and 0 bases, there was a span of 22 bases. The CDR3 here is CSAPGRGGRGSTDTQYF. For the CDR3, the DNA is TGCAGTGCCCCGGGCAGGGGCGGGCGCGGGAGCACAGATACGCAGTATTTT.

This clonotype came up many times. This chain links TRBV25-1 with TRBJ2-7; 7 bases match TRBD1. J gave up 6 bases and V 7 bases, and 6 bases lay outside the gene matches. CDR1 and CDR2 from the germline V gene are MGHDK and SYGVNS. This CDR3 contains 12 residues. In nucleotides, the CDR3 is TGTGCCAGCACCTCGACAGGGCTCGAGCAGTACTTC. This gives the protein CASTSTGLEQYF.